The clone carrying this T cell receptor beta chain was observed a single time. This specimen belongs to a study of blood T cell repertoires in COVID-19. The germline CDR1 and CDR2 sequences are GTSNPN and SVGIG (reference sequence). Losses at the gene ends were 0 bases for V and 4 bases for J; bases not matched to a gene: 9. The CDR3 contains 15 residues. Some clones are missing from TCRdb's copy, which holds only in-frame ones; the method was immunoSEQ multiplex PCR. The sample includes around 340,000 clones, 65% to 90% of them seen just once. The chain carries TRBV30 and TRBJ2-7, with 7 bases identical to TRBD1. The material sequenced was peripheral blood. This TCR was sampled from a woman aged 60-75 years with COVID-19, enrolled during active disease. CDR3 region: CAWSVLVRGLYEQYF. CDR3 DNA: TGTGCCTGGAGTGTATTAGTCAGGGGGTTGTACGAGCAGTACTTC.